The 15 T cell receptor beta chains in this list originate from one sample, sequenced in a study of response to subunit inactivated influenza vaccine. One entry per CDR3 protein results from TCRdb running MiXCR on the RT-PCR reads. Among approximately 500,000 distinct CDR3 sequences listed, 10% to 15% were seen once. The sequenced sample was PBMCs from blood, obtained about 40 days after vaccination. The origin of the receptors is a man aged 45-65 years who received an inactivated influenza vaccine.

This clonotype was detected ten times or more. The chain couples TRBV15 to TRBJ2-7; D not certain. Germline assignment: CDR1 LNHNV and CDR2 YYDKDF (reference sequence). Trimming stripped 0 bases from V and 3 bases from J, with 9 bases between. This CDR3 comprises 14 residues. The CDR3 sequence: CATSRDRADYEQYF. CDR3 bases: TGTGCCACCAGCAGAGATAGGGCAGACTACGAGCAGTACTTC.

This clonotype appeared many times. The chain carries TRBV6-5 and TRBJ2-1, with a possible D match to TRBD1 (6 bases). V was pared by 4 bases and J by 3 bases, with 7 bases between. The CDR3 length is 13 residues. Germline CDR1 and CDR2: MNHEY and SVGAGI. CDR3 region: CASSSGHYNEQFF. CDR3 coding DNA: TGTGCCAGCAGTTCGGGACACTACAATGAGCAGTTCTTC.

This sequence joins TRBV9 and TRBJ1-4, with D hard to call. CDR1 and CDR2 (germline): SGDLS, YYNGEE. Trimming removed 2 bases from V and 5 bases from J, with 13 bases in between. CDR3 length: 15 amino acids. CDR3 region: CASSVSGSPNEKLFF. Here the CDR3 DNA reads TGTGCCAGCAGCGTGTCAGGATCGCCAAATGAAAAACTGTTTTTT. The full variable domain, completed using reference TRBV9 and TRBJ1-4, is DSGVTQTPKHLITATGQRVTLRCSPRSGDLSVYWYQQSLDQGLQFLIQYYNGEERAKGNILERFSAQQFPDLHSELNLSSLELGDSALYFCASSVSGSPNEKLFFGSGTQLSVL.

In this sample, this clonotype turned up many times. Here the CDR3 reads CSARTGMSYYEQYF. The CDR3 DNA sequence: TGCAGTGCCCGGACAGGGATGAGTTACTACGAGCAGTACTTC. The chain couples TRBV20-1 to TRBJ2-7; 8 bases map to TRBD1. V lost 6 bases, J lost 3 bases, and 10 bases stayed unmatched. Per the germline V gene, CDR1 is DFQATT and CDR2 is SNEGSKA (reference sequence). The CDR3 consists of 14 residues.

The J gene is TRBJ2-7, the V gene TRBV3-1; D is possibly TRBD1 or TRBD2 (5 bases each). The V end lost 9 bases, the J end lost 4 bases, and 10 bases lay between the germline ends. CDR1 LGHDT and CDR2 YNNKEL come from the germline V gene (reference sequence). This CDR3 comprises 11 residues. CDR3 bases: TGTGCCAGTGGGACGGAGTACGAGCAGTACTTC. Protein sequence: CASGTEYEQYF.

The genes are TRBV6-6 and TRBJ2-2; D not resolved. Germline V CDR1 and CDR2: MNHNY, SVGAGI (reference sequence). This CDR3 is built from 13 residues. The V gene lost 5 bases and the J gene lost 4 bases, with 8 bases spanning the gap. DNA of the CDR3: TGTGCCAGCAGTACAGTTTCCACCGGGGAGCTGTTTTTT. This sequence encodes CASSTVSTGELFF.

The sample holds a few counts of this clonotype. This chain links TRBV7-9 with TRBJ2-3; 9 positions agree with TRBD1. Per germline, CDR1 SEHNR and CDR2 FQNEAQ (reference sequence). The trim removed 8 bases at V and 6 bases at J, leaving 15 bases unmatched. This CDR3 is 16 amino acids long. CDR3 bases: TGTGCCAGCGCCCCGGGACAGGGCTTGAGACGGGATACGCAGTATTTT. Protein: CASAPGQGLRRDTQYF.

The sample holds a few counts of this clonotype. The genes are TRBV12-3 or TRBV12-4 and TRBJ2-2, with 10 positions matching TRBD1. The V and J ends lost 5 bases and 5 bases, in that order; junction bases with no gene match: 8. The CDR3 is made up of 16 amino acids. The CDR3 reads CASSPGQGELTGELFF. The CDR3, as DNA: TGTGCCAGCAGTCCCGGACAGGGGGAGTTGACCGGGGAGCTGTTTTTT.

This clonotype has only a few counts. V usage is TRBV5-1 and J usage is TRBJ1-4; the match to TRBD1 covers 9 bases. Trimming at V came to 5 bases and at J to 7 bases, leaving 6 bases not matched to a gene. The germline gives CDR1 SGHRS, CDR2 YFSETQ. The CDR3 totals 14 residues. The CDR3 DNA reads as TGCGCCAGCAGGTCGGGACAGGGAAGTGAAAAACTGTTTTTT. This gives the protein CASRSGQGSEKLFF. Looking up the rest from reference TRBV5-1 and TRBJ1-4 gives the full variable domain: KAGVTQTPRYLIKTRGQQVTLSCSPISGHRSVSWYQQTPGQGLQFLFEYFSETQRNKGNFPGRFSGRQFSNSRSEMNVSTLELGDSALYLCASRSGQGSEKLFFGSGTQLSVL.

V is TRBV7-2 and J is TRBJ2-7, with D tentatively TRBD1 (7 bases). The CDR3 loop spans 16 amino acids. The V end lost 1 base, the J end lost 0 bases, and 13 bases lay between the germline ends. Germline CDR1 reads SGHTA; CDR2 reads FQGNSA. CDR3 sequence reads: CASSLGPGGTSYEQYF. The CDR3 nucleotides read TGTGCCAGCAGCTTAGGCCCAGGGGGGACCTCCTACGAGCAGTACTTC.

The chain has TRBV5-1 and TRBJ2-3; 7 bases map to TRBD1. Germline lookup yields CDR1 SGHRS and CDR2 YFSETQ. The CDR3 is 14 amino acids. V dropped 7 bases and J dropped 3; count of bases not matched to a gene: 8. The CDR3 bases are TGCGCCAGCCTAAACACAGGGGCGACAGATACGCAGTATTTT. This translates into CASLNTGATDTQYF.

This clonotype was counted at least ten times. This sequence joins TRBV6-5 and TRBJ1-2; D is undetermined. This CDR3 contains 16 residues. Trimming shortened V by 0 bases and J by 3 bases, and 14 bases separated the two germline ends. In germline, CDR1 is MNHEY, CDR2 SVGAGI. As DNA, the CDR3 is TGTGCCAGCAGTTACTCGAAGTCAGGTGTGGACTATGGCTACACCTTC. Translation: CASSYSKSGVDYGYTF.

This clonotype was seen at least ten times. V and J are TRBV15 and TRBJ2-2; D remains unclear. The germline V gene has CDR1 LNHNV and CDR2 YYDKDF (reference sequence). The CDR3 spans 15 residues. The V end lost 5 bases, the J end lost 2 bases, and 12 bases lay between the germline ends. The CDR3 DNA reads TGTGCCACCAGCCCGCGTCAGGTTAACACCGGGGAGCTGTTTTTT. Translating gives CATSPRQVNTGELFF.

This clonotype was seen a handful of times. V usage is TRBV7-8 and J usage is TRBJ1-3; tentatively, D is TRBD1 (5 bases). The CDR3 has 15 residues. The germline V gene has CDR1 SGHVS and CDR2 FQNEAQ. The V end was cut by 7 bases, the J end by 2 bases, with 15 bases between. This CDR3 reads CASTPFQGAGNTIYF. The CDR3 nucleotides are TGTGCCAGCACCCCATTCCAGGGTGCTGGAAACACCATATATTTT.

The table lists this clonotype with a few counts. The rearrangement links TRBV6-1 to TRBJ2-3, with 10 nucleotides matching TRBD1. Losses at the gene ends were 6 bases for V and 1 base for J; bases not matched to a gene: 4. The CDR3 runs to 15 residues. CDR1 is MNHNS and CDR2 is SASEGT in the germline V gene. The CDR3 region is CASSGGTGGTDTQYF. CDR3 DNA sequence: TGTGCCAGCAGCGGCGGGACAGGGGGCACAGATACGCAGTATTTT.